A single sample gave rise to the 18 T cell receptor beta chains below, sequenced in a study of PD-1 blockade in mismatch repair-deficient tumors. Documented time point: roughly nine-day in vitro stimulation with candidate neoantigen peptide 7. Assay used: immunoSEQ multiplex PCR; TCRdb lists only in-frame clones, some missing. The data hold 7,000 to 9,000 clones, with over 75% observed a single time. The antigens for these receptors are not known. Material: cells cultured in vitro, obtained from a patient treated with pembrolizumab. The receptor set was obtained from an adult with mismatch repair-deficient cancer.

This chain uses TRBV7-9 with TRBJ1-4, with no clear D. The CDR3 is made up of 13 amino acids. V lost 5 bases to trimming and J lost 6 bases, with 10 bases between them. The germline V gene encodes CDR1 SEHNR and CDR2 FQNEAQ (reference sequence). This chain's CDR3 is CASSTSADEKLFF. In DNA, the CDR3 is TGTGCCAGCAGCACTAGCGCCGATGAAAAACTGTTTTTT.

This clone was detected a few times. This chain links TRBV6-5 with TRBJ1-5; D is possibly TRBD1 (5 bases). Germline V gives CDR1 MNHEY, CDR2 SVGAGI. V lost 2 bases and J 1 base, leaving 9 bases between the germline ends. The CDR3 spans 15 residues. The CDR3 nucleotides read TGTGCCAGCAGTTACGGAGCAGGGAGCAATCAGCCCCAGCATTTT. Amino acid sequence: CASSYGAGSNQPQHF.

Only one count was recorded for this clone. This sequence joins TRBV7-9 and TRBJ2-2, with D uncertain. CDR3 length equals 13 residues. CDR1 is SEHNR and CDR2 is FQNEAQ in the germline V gene (reference sequence). V lost 8 bases, J lost 6 bases, and 13 bases lay in between. The CDR3 protein is CASEGLTAGELFF. In DNA form, the CDR3 reads TGTGCCAGCGAAGGGTTAACCGCCGGGGAGCTGTTTTTT.

J is TRBJ2-3 and V is TRBV29-1; D remains ambiguous. The CDR3 covers 14 residues. Per germline, CDR1 SQVTM and CDR2 ANQGSEA. Trimming left V 6 bases short and J 1 base short, with 14 bases between. CDR3 sequence: CSVVPGGRTDTQYF. The CDR3 nucleotides read TGCAGCGTCGTCCCTGGCGGCCGCACAGATACGCAGTATTTT.

The chain carries TRBV12-5 and TRBJ2-2, with D possibly being TRBD1 or TRBD2 (5 bases each). V shed 1 base and J shed 4 bases, with 13 bases lying between them. Germline CDR1 and CDR2: LGHNT and FRNRAP. There are 16 residues in the CDR3. CDR3 sequence (DNA): TGTGCTAGTGGTTTGGCCCGGGGACCGACCACCGGGGAGCTGTTTTTT. Its protein product is CASGLARGPTTGELFF.

The rearrangement joins TRBV19 to TRBJ2-7; perhaps D is TRBD1 or TRBD2 (5 bases each). From germline, CDR1 is LNHDA and CDR2 SQIVND (reference sequence). The CDR3 has 16 residues. Trimming took 0 bases from V and 1 from J, leaving 13 bases between them. As DNA, the CDR3 is TGTGCCAGTAGTATAGACGGGGCAGTTTCATCCTACGAGCAGTACTTC. Amino acids: CASSIDGAVSSYEQYF. Combining the CDR3 with reference TRBV19 and TRBJ2-7 gives the whole variable domain DGGITQSPKYLFRKEGQNVTLSCEQNLNHDAMYWYRQDPGQGLRLIYYSQIVNDFQKGDIAEGYSVSREKKESFPLTVTSAQKNPTAFYLCASSIDGAVSSYEQYFGPGTRLTVT.

The chain uses TRBV7-3 and TRBJ2-1, with 11 bases identical to TRBD2. Germline values: CDR1 SGHTA, CDR2 FQGTGA. V lost 5 bases, J lost 4 bases, and 4 bases stayed unmatched. This CDR3 has 15 amino acids. CDR3 DNA sequence: TGTGCCAGCAGCACAGGGACTAGCGGTTACAATGAGCAGTTCTTC. It specifies CASSTGTSGYNEQFF.

The J gene is TRBJ2-7, the V gene TRBV7-9; TRBD1 or TRBD2 may be the D gene (5 bases each). The CDR3 is made up of 13 amino acids. Germline V lookup: CDR1 SEHNR, CDR2 FQNEAQ (reference sequence). The ends were cut back, 5 bases at V and 3 bases at J, with 11 bases in the middle. The CDR3 sequence is CASSRDAFYEQYF. DNA for the CDR3: TGTGCCAGCAGCAGGGACGCCTTCTACGAGCAGTACTTC. The complete variable domain, with remaining parts taken from reference TRBV7-9 and TRBJ2-7, reads DTGVSQNPRHKITKRGQNVTFRCDPISEHNRLYWYRQTLGQGPEFLTYFQNEAQLEKSRLLSDRFSAERPKGSFSTLEIQRTEQGDSAMYLCASSRDAFYEQYFGPGTRLTVT.

This clone was counted a few times. The rearrangement links TRBV30 to TRBJ1-6, with 9 bases that match TRBD1. The CDR3 is made up of 15 amino acids. CDR1 and CDR2 from the germline V gene are GTSNPN and SVGIG (reference sequence). V dropped 0 bases and J dropped 10; count of bases not matched to a gene: 7. The CDR3 sequence: CAWSVSGTGKSPLHF. CDR3 bases: TGTGCCTGGAGTGTATCTGGGACAGGGAAATCACCCCTCCACTTT.

The chain employs TRBV13 and TRBJ2-7, with D possibly being TRBD1 (5 bases). Germline CDR1 is PRHDT and CDR2 is FYEKMQ (reference sequence). The germline V and J ends were trimmed by 4 bases and 2 bases, with 12 bases remaining between them. This CDR3 spans 14 amino acids. This chain's CDR3 is CASSYDRSPYEQYF. The CDR3 nucleotides are TGTGCCAGCAGCTATGACAGATCTCCCTACGAGCAGTACTTC.

The rearrangement links TRBV6-5 to TRBJ1-1; 7 nucleotides match TRBD1. The V gene's germline CDR1 is MNHEY and CDR2 SVGAGI. V was pared by 6 bases and J by 4 bases, with 8 bases of the junction left unmatched. The CDR3 is made up of 14 amino acids. The CDR3 sequence is CASRSTGFVTEAFF. Written as DNA, the CDR3 is TGTGCCAGCAGGTCGACAGGGTTCGTCACTGAAGCTTTCTTT.

The chain has TRBV29-1 and TRBJ1-2; TRBD1 aligns across 7 bases. With V trimmed by 2 bases and J by 2 bases, 26 bases remained unmatched. This CDR3 has 21 residues. Looked up from germline, CDR1 is SQVTM and CDR2 is ANQGSEA. CDR3 DNA: TGCAGCGTTGAAAATGTCCAAGGACTCGGACAGGAGTCTATCCAAAACTATGGCTACACCTTC. This sequence encodes CSVENVQGLGQESIQNYGYTF.

Written as DNA, the CDR3 is TGTGCCAGCAGTCTCCCCGCAAACTATGGCTACACCTTC. Protein sequence: CASSLPANYGYTF. The rearrangement links TRBV28 to TRBJ1-2; D gene unclear. The CDR3 length is 13 residues. CDR1 MDHEN and CDR2 SYDVKM come from the germline V gene. V shed 5 bases and J shed 2 bases, with 9 bases lying between them.

The J gene is TRBJ1-1, the V gene TRBV7-8, with 8 bases identical to TRBD1. The CDR3 is 14 amino acids. CDR1 is SGHVS and CDR2 is FQNEAQ in the germline V gene. V lost 4 bases to trimming and J lost 4 bases; unmatched junction nucleotides: 5. The CDR3 sequence: CASSSMDRATEAFF. The CDR3 nucleotides read TGTGCCAGCAGCTCAATGGACAGGGCCACTGAAGCTTTCTTT.

This chain connects TRBV6-5 to TRBJ2-1; no clear D. The V gene lost 6 bases and the J gene lost 4 bases, with 13 bases spanning the gap. The CDR3 is 14 residues long. From germline, CDR1 is MNHEY and CDR2 SVGAGI. The CDR3 protein is CASRNYEPYNEQFF. The CDR3 coding sequence is TGTGCCAGCAGAAACTACGAACCTTACAATGAGCAGTTCTTC.

V is TRBV5-1 and J is TRBJ2-7; the D gene is possibly TRBD1 (6 bases). This CDR3 spans 15 amino acids. CDR1 SGHRS and CDR2 YFSETQ come from the germline V gene. Trimming pared 7 bases from V and 0 bases from J, leaving 17 bases between. The CDR3 DNA reads as TGCGCCAGCCAAGTTGGGGGCCTAAGCTCCTACGAGCAGTACTTC. Translating it yields CASQVGGLSSYEQYF.

The chain recombines TRBV4-1 with TRBJ1-4, with 9 positions matching TRBD1. Germline-derived CDR1 and CDR2 are MGHRA and YSYEKL. The junction had 5 bases not matched to a gene; V was cut back by 1 base and J by 8 bases. The length of the CDR3 is 15 residues. In nucleotides, the CDR3 is TGCGCCAGCAGCCAAGGGGACAGGGAGAGGGAAAAACTGTTTTTT. Encoded protein: CASSQGDREREKLFF.

A word on this clone: Mismatch with germline at one junction end may stem from a read error. The rearrangement links TRBV6-6 to TRBJ1-3, with D uncertain. Germline CDR1 reads MNHNY; CDR2 reads SVGAGI (reference sequence). The CDR3 has 12 residues. The CDR3 sequence is CASSYPGNTIYF. CDR3 nucleotide sequence: TGTGCCAGCAGTTACCCTGGGAACACCATATATTTT.